The count of the clone carrying this T cell receptor (beta chain) is one. The data were obtained in a study of cytomegalovirus exposure and HLA in healthy donors. The PCR ran on 60 Vbeta and 13 Jbeta primers. Profiling relied on immunoSEQ multiplex PCR, and the TCRdb table lists in-frame clones only, not all of them. Among about 190,000 clones listed, over 60% were seen once. Healthy bone marrow donors made up the donors. The origin of this receptor is a woman aged 40 to 55 in good health and CMV-seronegative. Material for sequencing was PBMCs.

CDR3 protein: CASSLIDSNQPQHF. Written as DNA, the CDR3 is TGTGCCAGCAGCTTGATCGATAGTAATCAGCCCCAGCATTTT. The chain couples TRBV7-8 to TRBJ1-5; D is uncertain. Germline CDR1 and CDR2: SGHVS and FQNEAQ. The V end lost 3 bases, the J end lost 4 bases, and 10 bases lay between the germline ends. This CDR3 is built from 14 residues.